Sequencing of this T cell receptor beta chain was carried out in a study of Graves' ophthalmopathy and Graves' hyperthyroidism. Whole-study results and caveats: The model reached 70.59% sensitivity and 72.22% specificity for predicting ophthalmopathy progression. The blood repertoire also included most expanded thyroid clonotypes above 0.001 frequency. Using 13 signatures, a model distinguished ophthalmopathy from stable hyperthyroidism, reaching roughly 90% sensitivity and approximately 80% specificity.

This clonotype showed up just a few times. The antigen is unknown. As the template, RNA transcripts were used to amplify TCR beta CDR3 regions. The first-round RT-PCR employed HTBI primers together with the Qiagen OneStep RT-PCR kit. A multiplex PCR was then performed as the second round. TCRdb independently ran MiXCR on the multiplex PCR reads; one entry per CDR3 protein. Among more than 1,000,000 distinct CDR3 sequences listed, approximately 35% were seen once. CDR3 size: 15 residues. Germline-derived CDR1 and CDR2 are MNHEY and SMNVEV (reference sequence). Trimming left V 5 bases short and J 6 bases short, with 14 bases between. Physicians reached a diagnosis by relying on clinical symptoms, serum thyroxine, TRAb, thyroid ultrasound and orbital computed tomography.

The chain employs TRBV27 and TRBJ1-6; perhaps TRBD1 as D (5 bases). The origin of this receptor is an adult man with Graves' hyperthyroidism. Sequenced sample: peripheral blood or thyroid tissue (not recorded which). CDR3 region: CASSGTAGLNSPLHF. CDR3 sequence (DNA): TGTGCCAGCAGTGGGACGGCGGGGCTTAATTCACCCCTCCACTTT.